This is a list of T cell receptor beta chains from one sample in a study of Ad26.COV2.S vaccination and SARS-CoV-2 variants. The repertoire was sequenced with immunoSEQ multiplex PCR; TCRdb's copy has only in-frame clones and lacks some. The sample includes about 280,000 clones, over 75% of them seen just once. This specimen consisted of peripheral blood, obtained in a trial of Ad26.COV2.S vaccine versus placebo. All receptors come from a person aged 18 to 65 who received the Ad26.COV2.S COVID-19 vaccine or a placebo. The CDR3 runs from the conserved cysteine through the conserved F or W. Each record gives: D gene, V gene, clone size, J gene, CDR3 DNA, CDR3 protein. D genes are given only for firm matches. Rows give clone size only sometimes, using once, few, many, or a class for an expanded clone.

d_gene: TRBD2; v_gene: TRBV24-1; abundance: once; j_gene: TRBJ2-3; CDR3nt: TGTGCCACCAGTGATTTCCGGAGACTAGCGGGAGTTACAGATACGCAGTATTTT; CDR3aa: CATSDFRRLAGVTDTQYF
d_gene: NA; v_gene: TRBV19; abundance: once; j_gene: TRBJ1-5; CDR3nt: TGTGCCAGTAGTCCCGTGGGGTTTCAGCCCCAGCATTTT; CDR3aa: CASSPVGFQPQHF
d_gene: TRBD1; v_gene: TRBV5-1; abundance: once; j_gene: TRBJ1-5; CDR3nt: TGCGCCAGCAGCCTGACAGGGGAAGACCAGCCCCAGCATTTT; CDR3aa: CASSLTGEDQPQHF
d_gene: TRBD2; v_gene: TRBV3-1/TRBV3-2; abundance: NA; j_gene: TRBJ2-3; CDR3nt: TGTGCCAGCAGCCAAGAACGGGCTAGCGGGGTTTCAGATACGCAGTATTTT; CDR3aa: CASSQERASGVSDTQYF
d_gene: NA; v_gene: TRBV5-4; abundance: NA; j_gene: TRBJ2-7; CDR3nt: TGTGCCAGCAGCTTGAACAGGGGAGGGTACGAGCAGTACTTC; CDR3aa: CASSLNRGGYEQYF
d_gene: NA; v_gene: TRBV23-1; abundance: NA; j_gene: TRBJ1-3; CDR3nt: TGCGCCAGCAGTCAATCGCCCACGAGCTCTGGAAACACCATATATTTT; CDR3aa: CASSQSPTSSGNTIYF
d_gene: NA; v_gene: TRBV28; abundance: NA; j_gene: TRBJ1-2; CDR3nt: TGTGCCAGCAGTCGGACCCTAGGGGGAGACGGCGGCTACACCTTC; CDR3aa: CASSRTLGGDGGYTF
d_gene: NA; v_gene: TRBV10-3; abundance: once; j_gene: TRBJ1-2; CDR3nt: TGTGCCATCAGTGAACAGGGAGCCCCCACCTATGGCTACACCTTC; CDR3aa: CAISEQGAPTYGYTF
d_gene: NA; v_gene: TRBV21-1; abundance: NA; j_gene: TRBJ1-2; CDR3nt: TGTGCCAGCAGCAAAGATAGGTACTATGGCTACACCTTC; CDR3aa: CASSKDRYYGYTF
d_gene: NA; v_gene: TRBV6-1; abundance: NA; j_gene: TRBJ1-2; CDR3nt: TGTGCCAGCAGTGAAACAGTTTTATTAAACAGGGATGGCTACACCTTC; CDR3aa: CASSETVLLNRDGYTF
d_gene: TRBD2; v_gene: TRBV30; abundance: NA; j_gene: TRBJ2-3; CDR3nt: TGTGCCTGGAGCACCGGGACTAGCGGGGGGACAGATACGCAGTATTTT; CDR3aa: CAWSTGTSGGTDTQYF
d_gene: TRBD1; v_gene: TRBV2; abundance: NA; j_gene: TRBJ1-2; CDR3nt: TGTGCCAGCAGCTCAACAGGGGCTGGCTACACCTTC; CDR3aa: CASSSTGAGYTF
d_gene: NA; v_gene: TRBV9; abundance: NA; j_gene: TRBJ1-1; CDR3nt: TGTGCCAGCAGCCGGGAGGGGAACACTGAAGCTTTCTTT; CDR3aa: CASSREGNTEAFF
d_gene: NA; v_gene: TRBV3-1/TRBV3-2; abundance: NA; j_gene: TRBJ1-4; CDR3nt: TGTGCCAGCAGCCCCTCTGGAGTTGCAACTAATGAAAAACTGTTTTTT; CDR3aa: CASSPSGVATNEKLFF
d_gene: NA; v_gene: TRBV2; abundance: once; j_gene: TRBJ2-1; CDR3nt: TGTGCCAGCAGACAGGGAATTTACAATGAGCAGTTCTTC; CDR3aa: CASRQGIYNEQFF
d_gene: NA; v_gene: TRBV11-2; abundance: NA; j_gene: TRBJ1-5; CDR3nt: TGTGCCAGCAGCTTAGACGTTTATAGCAATCAGCCCCAGCATTTT; CDR3aa: CASSLDVYSNQPQHF